This entry features one TCR beta chain sequence. The data originate from a study of blood T cell repertoires in COVID-19. Across the whole study: The origin of the acute and convalescent COVID-19 samples was the United States, Italy and Spain. PBMCs, B-cell-depleted T cells, or T cells were the source of the cDNA or gDNA that made up the material.

Per the study methods: Estimated nucleated cell counts came from reference gene primer amplification. The table came from immunoSEQ multiplex PCR; TCRdb's copy has only in-frame clones and leaves some out. V and J calls plus clone size are reproduced from that table; the DNA served to infer D and trimming. In the table there are around 310,000 clones, around 90% of which are singletons. Trimming removed 1 base from V and 2 bases from J, with 9 bases in between. The germline V gene encodes CDR1 SNHLY and CDR2 FYNNEI. The CDR3 contains 15 residues. Recruited during active infection, patients (from Seattle) were subsequently followed longitudinally.

The chain has TRBV2 and TRBJ2-1; D is uncertain. What was sequenced was peripheral blood. This receptor was taken from a woman under 40 with COVID-19, enrolled during active disease. CDR3 bases: TGTGCCAGCAGTGAAGGAGAGCCGGCCTACAATGAGCAGTTCTTC. Protein sequence: CASSEGEPAYNEQFF.